This T cell receptor beta chain was observed in a study of T cell changes during pregnancy in multiple sclerosis. Profiled with immunoSEQ multiplex PCR; TCRdb holds only in-frame clones, not every one. The repertoire holds about 53,000 clones, with 92% as singletons. This clone has just one count. The clonotype originates from a female donor with multiple sclerosis, enrolled in a pregnancy study. Sequenced here: CD4+ T cells from peripheral blood mononuclear cells, sampled in the third trimester of pregnancy.

The CDR3 DNA reads TGTGCCAGTAGTGTTTCAGGGGGCCCCTTGGAGACCCAGTACTTC. This gives the protein CASSVSGGPLETQYF. This chain links TRBV19 with TRBJ2-5, with 8 bases that match TRBD1. The V segment lost 5 bases and the J segment 5 bases; nucleotides outside the gene matches: 10. The CDR3 runs 15 residues. Germline V gene sequence: CDR1 LNHDA, CDR2 SQIVND (reference sequence). Together with reference TRBV19 and TRBJ2-5, the CDR3 gives the full variable domain: DGGITQSPKYLFRKEGQNVTLSCEQNLNHDAMYWYRQDPGQGLRLIYYSQIVNDFQKGDIAEGYSVSREKKESFPLTVTSAQKNPTAFYLCASSVSGGPLETQYFGPGTRLLVL.